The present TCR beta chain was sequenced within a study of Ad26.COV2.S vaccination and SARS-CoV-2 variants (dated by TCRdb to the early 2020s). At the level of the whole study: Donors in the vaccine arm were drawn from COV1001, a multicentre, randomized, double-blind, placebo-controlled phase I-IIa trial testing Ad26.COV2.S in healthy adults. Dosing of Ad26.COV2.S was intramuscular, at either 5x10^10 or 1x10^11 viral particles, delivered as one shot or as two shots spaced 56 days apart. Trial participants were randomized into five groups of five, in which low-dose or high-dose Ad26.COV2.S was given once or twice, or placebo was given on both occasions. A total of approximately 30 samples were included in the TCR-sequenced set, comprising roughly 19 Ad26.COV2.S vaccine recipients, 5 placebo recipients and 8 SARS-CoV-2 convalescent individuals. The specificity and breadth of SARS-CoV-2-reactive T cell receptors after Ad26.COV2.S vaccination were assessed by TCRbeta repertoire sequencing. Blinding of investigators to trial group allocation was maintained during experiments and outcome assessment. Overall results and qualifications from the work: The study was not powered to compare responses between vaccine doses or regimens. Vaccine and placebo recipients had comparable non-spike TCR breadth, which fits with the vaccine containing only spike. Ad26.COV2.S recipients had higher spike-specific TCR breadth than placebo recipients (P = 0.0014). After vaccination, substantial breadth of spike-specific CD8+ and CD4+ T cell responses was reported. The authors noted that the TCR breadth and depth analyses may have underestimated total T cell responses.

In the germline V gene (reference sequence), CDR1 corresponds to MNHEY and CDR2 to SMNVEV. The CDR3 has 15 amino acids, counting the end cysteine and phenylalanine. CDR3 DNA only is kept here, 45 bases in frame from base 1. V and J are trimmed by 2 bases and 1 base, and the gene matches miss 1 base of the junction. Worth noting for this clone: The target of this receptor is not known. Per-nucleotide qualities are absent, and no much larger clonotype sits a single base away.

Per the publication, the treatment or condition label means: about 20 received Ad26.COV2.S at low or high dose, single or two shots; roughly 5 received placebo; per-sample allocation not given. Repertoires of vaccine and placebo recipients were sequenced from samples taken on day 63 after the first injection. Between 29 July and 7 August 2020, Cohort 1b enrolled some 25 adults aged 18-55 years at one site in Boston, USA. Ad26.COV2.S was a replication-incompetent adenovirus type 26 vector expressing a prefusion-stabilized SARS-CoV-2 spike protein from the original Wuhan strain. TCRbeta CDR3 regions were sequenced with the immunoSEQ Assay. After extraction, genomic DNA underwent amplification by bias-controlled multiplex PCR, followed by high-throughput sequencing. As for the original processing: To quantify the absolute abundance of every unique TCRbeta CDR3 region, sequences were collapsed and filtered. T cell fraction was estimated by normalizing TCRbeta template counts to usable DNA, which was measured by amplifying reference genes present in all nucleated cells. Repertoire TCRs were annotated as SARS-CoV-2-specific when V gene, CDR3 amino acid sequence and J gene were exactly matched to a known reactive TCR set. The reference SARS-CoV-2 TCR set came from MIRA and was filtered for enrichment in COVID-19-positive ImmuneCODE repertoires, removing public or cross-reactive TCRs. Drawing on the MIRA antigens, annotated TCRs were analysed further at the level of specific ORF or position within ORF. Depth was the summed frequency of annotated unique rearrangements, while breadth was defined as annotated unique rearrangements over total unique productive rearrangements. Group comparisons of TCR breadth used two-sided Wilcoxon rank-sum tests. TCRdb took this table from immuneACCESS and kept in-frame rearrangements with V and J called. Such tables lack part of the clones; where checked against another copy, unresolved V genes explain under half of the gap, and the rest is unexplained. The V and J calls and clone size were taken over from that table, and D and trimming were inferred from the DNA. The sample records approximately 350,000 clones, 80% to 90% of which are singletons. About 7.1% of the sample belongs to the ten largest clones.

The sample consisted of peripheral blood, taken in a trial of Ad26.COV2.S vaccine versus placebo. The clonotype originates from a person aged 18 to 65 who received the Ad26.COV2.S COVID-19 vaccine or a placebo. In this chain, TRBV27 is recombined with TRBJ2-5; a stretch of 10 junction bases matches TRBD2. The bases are TGTGCCAGCAGTTTACTAGCGGGGGCCCAAGAGACCCAGTACTTC. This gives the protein CASSLLAGAQETQYF.